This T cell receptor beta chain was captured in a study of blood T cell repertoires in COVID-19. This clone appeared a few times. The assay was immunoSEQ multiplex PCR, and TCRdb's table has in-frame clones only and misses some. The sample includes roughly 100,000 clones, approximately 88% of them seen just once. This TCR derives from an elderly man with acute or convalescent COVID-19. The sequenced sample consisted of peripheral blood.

The CDR3 is CASSPLPQGMNIQYF. In DNA, the CDR3 is TGTGCCAGCTCACCACTTCCCCAGGGAATGAACATTCAGTACTTC. The genes are TRBV18 and TRBJ2-4, with D possibly being TRBD1 (5 bases). The CDR3 sequence is 15 residues long. The V gene's germline CDR1 is KGHSH and CDR2 LQKENI. The V end was cut by 1 base, the J end by 7 bases, with 14 bases between.